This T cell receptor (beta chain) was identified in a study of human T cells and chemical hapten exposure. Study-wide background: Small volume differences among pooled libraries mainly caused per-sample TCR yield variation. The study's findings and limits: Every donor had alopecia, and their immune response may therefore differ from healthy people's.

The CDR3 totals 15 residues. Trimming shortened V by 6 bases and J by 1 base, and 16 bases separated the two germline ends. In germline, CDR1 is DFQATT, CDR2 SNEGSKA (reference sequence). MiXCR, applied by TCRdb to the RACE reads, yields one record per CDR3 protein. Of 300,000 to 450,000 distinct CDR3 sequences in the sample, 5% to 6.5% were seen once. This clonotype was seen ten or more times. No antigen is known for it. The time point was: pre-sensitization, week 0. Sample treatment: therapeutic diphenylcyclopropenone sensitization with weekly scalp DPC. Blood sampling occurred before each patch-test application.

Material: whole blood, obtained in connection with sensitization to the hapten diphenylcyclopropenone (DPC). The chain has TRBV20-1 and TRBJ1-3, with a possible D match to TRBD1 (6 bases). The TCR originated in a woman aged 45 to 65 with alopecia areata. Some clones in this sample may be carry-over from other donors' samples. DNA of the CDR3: TGCAGTGCAGTACAGGGTGCAGATTCTGGAAACACCATATATTTT. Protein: CSAVQGADSGNTIYF.